A single sample gave rise to the 10 T cell receptor beta chains below, sequenced in a study of blood T cell repertoires in COVID-19. TCRdb's table, derived via immunoSEQ multiplex PCR, lists solely in-frame clones and lacks some. The sample lists 180,000 or so clones, 86% seen once, with about 6.5% in the top ten. The sample consisted of peripheral blood. All receptors come from a woman of 80 years or more in a cohort sampled during active or convalescent COVID-19.

V usage is TRBV7-9 and J usage is TRBJ1-2, with 8 bases matching TRBD1. Germline CDR1 and CDR2: SEHNR and FQNEAQ (reference sequence). V trimming: 5 bases; J trimming: 5 bases; junction bases outside the gene matches: 13. The CDR3 has 16 residues. As DNA, the CDR3 is TGTGCCAGCAGCCCACTAAGCGGGACAGGACCTTATGGCTACACCTTC. Its protein product is CASSPLSGTGPYGYTF.

The rearrangement joins TRBV15 to TRBJ2-2; D may be TRBD2 (7 bases). This CDR3 spans 16 amino acids. Germline values: CDR1 LNHNV, CDR2 YYDKDF (reference sequence). V dropped 2 bases and J dropped 4 bases, with 14 bases sitting between them. The CDR3 bases are TGTGCCACCAGCAGATGGGGGGGCAGGGGCACCGGGGAGCTGTTTTTT. It codes for CATSRWGGRGTGELFF.

This chain uses TRBV12-5 with TRBJ2-1, with no clear D. This CDR3 comprises 16 residues. The germline V gene has CDR1 LGHNT and CDR2 FRNRAP. Trimming took off 0 bases at V and 9 bases at J, with 18 bases between the two ends. The CDR3 coding sequence is TGTGCTAGTGGTTTGGTAGCCGGGTCAAGCTTTAGTGAGCAGTTCTTC. Its protein is CASGLVAGSSFSEQFF.

This sequence joins TRBV7-9 and TRBJ1-2; perhaps TRBD1 as D (5 bases). Germline V gene data show CDR1 as SEHNR and CDR2 as FQNEAQ (reference sequence). Trimming took off 3 bases at V and 4 bases at J, with 15 bases between the two ends. The CDR3 has 15 amino acids. CDR3 loop: CASSFAGTGLYGYTF. In DNA form, the CDR3 reads TGTGCCAGCAGCTTTGCTGGAACAGGTCTCTATGGCTACACCTTC.

The rearrangement uses TRBV9 and TRBJ2-2; D possibly corresponds to TRBD2 (5 bases). V lost 1 base, J lost 7 bases, and 11 bases lay in between. CDR1 is SGDLS and CDR2 is YYNGEE in the germline V gene. This CDR3 is 14 amino acids long. CDR3 bases: TGTGCCAGCAGCGTATACCGGGAAGGCGGGGAGCTGTTTTTT. Translated, it gives CASSVYREGGELFF.

The chain combines TRBV18 with TRBJ2-1, with 9 nucleotides matching TRBD1. The CDR3 has 16 amino acids. The junction had 11 bases not matched to a gene; V was cut back by 6 bases and J by 5 bases. From germline, CDR1 is KGHSH and CDR2 LQKENI. CDR3: CASSPPGQGTHNEQFF. Here the CDR3 DNA reads TGTGCCAGCTCCCCCCCGGGACAGGGAACCCACAATGAGCAGTTCTTC.

The gene calls are TRBV27 and TRBJ1-2, with TRBD1 identical over 9 bases. The CDR3 totals 13 residues. Germline V gives CDR1 MNHEY, CDR2 SMNVEV (reference sequence). Trimming removed 3 bases from V and 7 bases from J; junction bases left unmatched: 3. The CDR3 loop reads CASSFTQGAGYTF. CDR3 bases: TGTGCCAGCAGTTTTACACAGGGGGCTGGCTACACCTTC.

This rearrangement joins TRBV7-2 to TRBJ2-5; 13 nucleotides align to TRBD2. Looked up from germline, CDR1 is SGHTA and CDR2 is FQGNSA. V was clipped by 4 bases and J by 2 bases; unmatched bases: 4. The CDR3 length is 16 residues. The CDR3 region has the DNA TGTGCCAGCAGCTCCCAACTAGCGGGGGGGCAAGAGACCCAGTACTTC. Its protein is CASSSQLAGGQETQYF.

The chain recombines TRBV5-5 with TRBJ1-4; D remains unclear. The CDR3 is 15 amino acids. Germline CDR1 SGHKS, CDR2 YYEKEE (reference sequence). V shed 3 bases and J shed 1 base, with 10 bases lying between them. Written as DNA, the CDR3 is TGTGCCAGCAGCTGGGGAGGAGTAACTAATGAAAAACTGTTTTTT. Translating gives CASSWGGVTNEKLFF.

This clone was detected only once. Written as DNA, the CDR3 is TGCGCCAGCAGCCAGGACAGGTCGTACCAAGAGACCCAGTACTTC. Translation gives CASSQDRSYQETQYF. This chain links TRBV4-1 with TRBJ2-5, with 7 bases matching TRBD1. Germline V gives CDR1 MGHRA, CDR2 YSYEKL. The CDR3 length is 15 residues. With 3 bases clipped from V and 0 bases from J, the junction kept 4 bases outside the gene matches.